The present entry profiles one TCR beta chain with its context. The target antigen is unknown. With a much larger clone just one base away, this may be a read error. TCRdb called the reads again in MiXCR, with one record for every CDR3 protein. Of 230,000 or so distinct CDR3 sequences listed, 15% to 20% were seen once; the top ten hold less than 50%. The CDR3 is made up of 13 amino acids. CDR1 SGHVS and CDR2 FNYEAQ come from the germline V gene. V lost 4 bases and J lost 7, with 8 bases in between. This sample was included in a study of T cell repertoires in cytomegalovirus infection. Whole-study context: Public TCR beta signatures were indicative of both CMV infection and a matching HLA type. Overall study findings and caveats: Cumulative public TCR beta family frequency identified carriers of CMV plus the relevant HLA. It was HLA-C-restricted CMV-specific TCR beta clonotypes that dominated the response ex vivo.

What was sequenced was CD8+ T cells from PBMCs. The receptor was isolated from a human donor in good health (CMV status not recorded). Some clones in this sample may be carry-over from other donors' samples. J is TRBJ1-6 and V is TRBV7-6; no clear D gene. The CDR3 loop reads CASSYEDNSPLHF. Written as DNA, the CDR3 is TGTGCCAGCAGCTATGAGGACAATTCACCCCTCCACTTT.